The 14 T cell receptor beta chains given below trace back to one sample, sequenced in a study of CD8 T cells in ankylosing spondylitis (dated by TCRdb to about 2017). Library preparation was by 5' RACE. The listed sequencing device is Illumina HiSeq 2500. Using fastp at Q25 and MiXCR, TCRdb reprocessed the public reads and kept productive beta chains. Each CDR3 protein appears once, grouped with its most common genes and DNA. The sample table records approximately 340,000 distinct CDR3 sequences; under 15% of these occur just once. The top ten clones comprise about 1% of the sample. The sequencing sample was made of blood, either unsorted or a sorted T cell fraction (not recorded which). These TCRs come from a male donor with ankylosing spondylitis or in good health (not recorded which).

This clonotype was seen a handful of times. The gene calls are TRBV5-1 and TRBJ1-3; D gene uncertain. Germline loops: CDR1 SGHRS, CDR2 YFSETQ. V lost 0 bases to trimming and J lost 4 bases, with 8 bases between them. The CDR3 extends over 14 amino acids. CDR3 nucleotides: TGCGCCAGCAGCTTGGAGGCGGGAGGAAACACCATATATTTT. This codes for CASSLEAGGNTIYF.

The chain carries TRBV7-9 and TRBJ2-3; 11 bases are shared with TRBD2. This CDR3 has 16 amino acids. The germline CDR1 and CDR2 sequences are SEHNR and FQNEAQ (reference sequence). The V gene end was trimmed by 2 bases and the J gene end by 2 bases; junction bases not matched to a gene: 3. The CDR3 sequence: CASSLLAGGHTDTQYF. The CDR3 DNA follows: TGTGCCAGCAGCTTACTAGCGGGGGGACACACAGATACGCAGTATTTT.

This clonotype showed up many times. V usage is TRBV12-3 or TRBV12-4 and J usage is TRBJ1-4; D call uncertain. The CDR3 extends over 13 amino acids. V lost 6 bases, J lost 10 bases, and 15 bases lay in between. This CDR3 reads CASRPGTLGKLFF. The CDR3 DNA is TGTGCCAGCAGGCCGGGTACACTCGGAAAACTGTTTTTT.

This clonotype was observed at least ten times. The chain is built from TRBV12-3 or TRBV12-4 and TRBJ2-1, with TRBD2 matching 12 bases. The CDR3 contains 17 residues. Germline trimming cut 3 bases from V and 1 base from J; bases unmatched to any gene: 4. CDR3 loop: CASSFTSGRTSYNEQFF. Written as DNA, the CDR3 is TGTGCCAGCAGTTTTACTAGCGGGAGGACTTCCTACAATGAGCAGTTCTTC.

This clonotype was detected ten times or more. The rearrangement joins TRBV4-1 to TRBJ1-1, with D perhaps matching TRBD1 (6 bases). Germline CDR1 and CDR2: MGHRA and YSYEKL. The CDR3 loop spans 13 amino acids. The V end was cut by 4 bases, the J end by 4 bases, with 10 bases between. The CDR3, as DNA: TGCGCCAGCAGCCGTGGACAGTCCACTGAAGCTTTCTTT. Translated: CASSRGQSTEAFF.

This clonotype was recorded at least ten times. This chain uses TRBV5-1 with TRBJ2-3; D uncertain. Trimming cost V 4 bases and J 0 bases, with 12 bases left between them. The CDR3 is 15 residues long. CDR1 is SGHRS and CDR2 is YFSETQ in the germline V gene. CDR3 in amino acids: CASSQTGSSTDTQYF. CDR3 DNA sequence: TGCGCCAGCAGCCAGACTGGATCTAGCACAGATACGCAGTATTTT.

This clonotype was counted between two and nine times. V is TRBV6-5 and J is TRBJ1-5; TRBD1 is a possible D gene (6 bases). This CDR3 comprises 14 residues. The V end was cut by 1 base, the J end by 2 bases, with 6 bases between. Looked up from germline, CDR1 is MNHEY and CDR2 is SVGAGI. As DNA, the CDR3 is TGTGCCAGCAGTTACTACAGGGGCAATCAGCCCCAGCATTTT. It encodes CASSYYRGNQPQHF.

The chain combines TRBV7-9 with TRBJ2-7; no reliable D call. The germline V and J ends were trimmed by 5 bases and 6 bases, with 8 bases remaining between them. The CDR3 length is 11 residues. The germline V gene has CDR1 SEHNR and CDR2 FQNEAQ (reference sequence). Here the CDR3 DNA reads TGTGCCAGCAGCCTCCACAGCGAGCAGTACTTC. Its protein is CASSLHSEQYF.

The genes are TRBV27 and TRBJ1-2; 8 nucleotides line up with TRBD1. Unmatched junction bases numbered 4, after V lost 4 bases and J lost 3 bases. Germline CDR1 reads MNHEY; CDR2 reads SMNVEV (reference sequence). The CDR3 runs to 14 residues. As DNA, the CDR3 is TGTGCCAGCAGTTCCAGGGGGCAGTACTATGGCTACACCTTC. The encoded protein is CASSSRGQYYGYTF.

This clonotype was counted only a few times. This sequence joins TRBV6-5 and TRBJ2-2, with D uncertain. The CDR3 has 14 residues. The V gene's germline CDR1 is MNHEY and CDR2 SVGAGI. Trimming took 2 bases from V and 10 from J, leaving 14 bases between them. Written as DNA, the CDR3 is TGTGCCAGCAGTTACCCCTCAGGTCGAGTGGAGCTGTTTTTT. Protein: CASSYPSGRVELFF.

This clonotype appeared a few times. The chain links TRBV6-1 to TRBJ1-2; TRBD1 agrees at 8 bases. The CDR3 is 13 amino acids. V shed 6 bases, J shed 5 bases, and the junction held 5 bases outside the gene matches. Germline CDR1 reads MNHNS; CDR2 reads SASEGT. The CDR3 DNA reads as TGTGCCAGCAGGACAGGGGCCTCATATGGCTACACCTTC. Its protein is CASRTGASYGYTF.

The rearrangement uses TRBV13 and TRBJ2-2; 7 nucleotides match TRBD1. Germline CDR1 reads PRHDT; CDR2 reads FYEKMQ (reference sequence). This CDR3 has 17 amino acids. V shed 5 bases, J shed 0 bases, and the junction held 9 bases outside the gene matches. The CDR3 coding sequence is TGTGCCAGCAGCACCACGGGACAGCAATCGAACACCGGGGAGCTGTTTTTT. Encoded protein: CASSTTGQQSNTGELFF.

This clonotype was observed a handful of times. This chain joins TRBV10-3 and TRBJ2-3; TRBD2 might be the D (7 bases). Germline V gene data show CDR1 as ENHRY and CDR2 as SYGVKD. The length of the CDR3 is 13 residues. With 10 bases removed from V and 3 bases from J, the gap between germline ends came to 14 bases. The CDR3 DNA is TGTGCCACCCAGGGAGGGGGAACAGATACGCAGTATTTT. Protein sequence: CATQGGGTDTQYF.

The sample holds a few counts of this clonotype. The chain recombines TRBV7-8 with TRBJ1-2; 8 nucleotides line up with TRBD1. The V and J ends lost 5 bases and 6 bases, in that order; junction bases with no gene match: 8. Per germline, CDR1 SGHVS and CDR2 FQNEAQ. The length of the CDR3 is 14 residues. As DNA, the CDR3 is TGTGCCAGCAGCGGCAGGACAGGGTTCGATGGCTACACCTTC. The encoded protein is CASSGRTGFDGYTF.